The clone carrying this TCR beta chain was picked up a small number of times. This specimen comes from a study of T-cell memory formation after mild COVID-19. The CDR3 is 15 amino acids. Between the trimmed V and J ends, which lost 5 bases and 2 bases, there was a span of 14 bases. Germline V CDR1 and CDR2: SEHNR, FQNEAQ (reference sequence). MiXCR, applied by TCRdb to the 5' RACE reads, yields one record per CDR3 protein. The repertoire consists of about 430,000 distinct CDR3 sequences, with roughly 18% occurring once and the leading ten covering about a fifth. The clonotype was recovered from a young man who had mild COVID-19 (a few samples of this study predate the infection). Cell type and time point are not known. The rearrangement joins TRBV7-9 to TRBJ2-3; D is perhaps TRBD2 (6 bases). Sequencing was performed on PBMCs or a T cell subset sorted from them (not recorded which). The CDR3 spells CASSPEAGSTDTQYF. CDR3 DNA sequence: TGTGCCAGCAGCCCAGAGGCGGGGTCCACAGATACGCAGTATTTT.